This TCR beta chain appears in the sequencing data of a study of cytomegalovirus exposure and HLA in healthy donors. CDR1 is LNHDA and CDR2 is SQIVND in the germline V gene (reference sequence). The CDR3 length is 14 residues. V dropped 3 bases and J dropped 3 bases, with 12 bases sitting between them. Though probably carrying unrecorded immune exposures, donors were nominally healthy at sampling. PCR amplification relied on 60 Vbeta primers (plus 13 Jbeta primers). Produced via immunoSEQ multiplex PCR; TCRdb's table is partial and in-frame only. The repertoire holds about 59,000 clones, with roughly nine tenths as singletons.

Sequenced: PBMCs. The receptor's source is a man aged 25-45 years in good health and CMV-seropositive. The chain joins TRBV19 to TRBJ2-7, with D unclear. CDR3 DNA: TGTGCCAGTAGTATTGGTCTTGGCGGCTACGAGCAGTACTTC. Translated, it gives CASSIGLGGYEQYF.